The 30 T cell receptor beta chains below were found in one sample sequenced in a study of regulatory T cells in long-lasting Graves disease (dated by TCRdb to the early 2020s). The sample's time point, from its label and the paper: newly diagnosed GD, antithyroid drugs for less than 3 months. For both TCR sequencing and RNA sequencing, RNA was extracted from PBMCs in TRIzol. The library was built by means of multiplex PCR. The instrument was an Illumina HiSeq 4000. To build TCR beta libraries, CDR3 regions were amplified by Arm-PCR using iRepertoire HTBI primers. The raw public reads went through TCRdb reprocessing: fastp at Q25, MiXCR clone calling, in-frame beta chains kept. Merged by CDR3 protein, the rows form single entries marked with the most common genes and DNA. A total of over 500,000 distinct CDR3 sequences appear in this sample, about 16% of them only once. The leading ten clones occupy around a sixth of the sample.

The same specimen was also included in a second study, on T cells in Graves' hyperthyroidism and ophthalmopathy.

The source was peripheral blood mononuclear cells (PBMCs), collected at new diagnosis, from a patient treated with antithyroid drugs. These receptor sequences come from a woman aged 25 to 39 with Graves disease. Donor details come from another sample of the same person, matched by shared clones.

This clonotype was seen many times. The CDR3 DNA is TGTGCCAGCAGCTTAGGGACAGGGACTGCAACTAATGAAAAACTGTTTTTT. The encoded protein is CASSLGTGTATNEKLFF. The chain employs TRBV7-8 and TRBJ1-4; 8 bases match TRBD1. Trimming took 1 base from V and 0 from J; bases not matched to a gene: 4. Germline assignment: CDR1 SGHVS and CDR2 FQNEAQ. The CDR3 contains 17 residues.

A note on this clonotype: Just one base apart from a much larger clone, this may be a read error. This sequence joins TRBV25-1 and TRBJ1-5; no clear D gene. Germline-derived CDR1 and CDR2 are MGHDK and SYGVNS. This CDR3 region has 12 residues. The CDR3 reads CASSYRDQTQHF. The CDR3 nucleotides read TGTGCCAGCAGTTACCGGGATCAGACCCAGCATTTT.

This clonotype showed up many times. CDR3 region: CASSAGTVNEQFF. CDR3 nucleotides: TGCGCCAGCAGTGCCGGGACAGTCAATGAGCAGTTCTTC. The chain employs TRBV10-2 and TRBJ2-1; 7 nucleotides align to TRBD1. Germline V gene sequence: CDR1 WSHSY, CDR2 SAAADI. This CDR3 is built from 13 residues. J gave up 6 bases and V 4 bases, and 3 bases lay outside the gene matches.

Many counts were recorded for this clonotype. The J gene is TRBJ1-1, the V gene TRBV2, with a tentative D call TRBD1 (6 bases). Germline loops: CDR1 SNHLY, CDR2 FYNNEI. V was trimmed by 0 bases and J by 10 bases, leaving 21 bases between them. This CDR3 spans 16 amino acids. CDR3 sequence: CASSEAPPTQGSVAFF. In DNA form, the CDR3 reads TGTGCCAGCAGTGAAGCCCCCCCTACACAGGGTTCCGTAGCTTTCTTT. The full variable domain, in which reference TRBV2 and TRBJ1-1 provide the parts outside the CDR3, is EPEVTQTPSHQVTQMGQEVILRCVPISNHLYFYWYRQILGQKVEFLVSFYNNEISEKSEIFDDQFSVERPDGSNFTLKIRSTKLEDSAMYFCASSEAPPTQGSVAFFGQGTRLTVV.

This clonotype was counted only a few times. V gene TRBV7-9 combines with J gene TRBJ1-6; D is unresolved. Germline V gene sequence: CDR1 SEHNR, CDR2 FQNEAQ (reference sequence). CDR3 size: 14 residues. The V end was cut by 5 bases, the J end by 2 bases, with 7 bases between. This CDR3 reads CASSPMAYNSPLHF. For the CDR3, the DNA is TGTGCCAGCAGCCCGATGGCCTATAATTCACCCCTCCACTTT.

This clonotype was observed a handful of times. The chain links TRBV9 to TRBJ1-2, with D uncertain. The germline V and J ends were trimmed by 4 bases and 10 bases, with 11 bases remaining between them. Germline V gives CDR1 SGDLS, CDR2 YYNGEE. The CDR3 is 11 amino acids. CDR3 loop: CASSPLAAYTF. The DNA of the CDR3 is TGTGCCAGCAGCCCCCTAGCTGCCTACACCTTC.

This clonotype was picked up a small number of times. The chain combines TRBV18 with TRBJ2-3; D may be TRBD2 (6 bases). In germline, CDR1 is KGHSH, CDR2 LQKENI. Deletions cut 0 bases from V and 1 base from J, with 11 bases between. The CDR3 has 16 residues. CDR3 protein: CASSPPLGGGTDTQYF. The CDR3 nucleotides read TGTGCCAGCTCACCACCCCTGGGGGGAGGCACAGATACGCAGTATTTT.

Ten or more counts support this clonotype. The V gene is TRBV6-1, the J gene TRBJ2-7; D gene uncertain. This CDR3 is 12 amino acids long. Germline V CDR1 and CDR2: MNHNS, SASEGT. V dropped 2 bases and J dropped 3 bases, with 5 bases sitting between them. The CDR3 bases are TGTGCCAGCAGTGAATCAAGCTACGAGCAGTACTTC. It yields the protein CASSESSYEQYF.

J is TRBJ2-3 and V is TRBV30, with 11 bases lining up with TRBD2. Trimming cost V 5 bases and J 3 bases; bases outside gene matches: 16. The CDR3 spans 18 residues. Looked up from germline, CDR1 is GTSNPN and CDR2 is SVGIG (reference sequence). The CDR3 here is CAWGKLAGVSRGTDTQYF. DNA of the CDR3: TGTGCCTGGGGGAAACTAGCGGGAGTCTCCCGGGGGACAGATACGCAGTATTTT. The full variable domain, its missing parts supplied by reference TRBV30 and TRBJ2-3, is SQTIHQWPATLVQPVGSPLSLECTVEGTSNPNLYWYRQAAGRGLQLLFYSVGIGQISSEVPQNLSASRPQDRQFILSSKKLLLSDSGFYLCAWGKLAGVSRGTDTQYFGPGTRLTVL.

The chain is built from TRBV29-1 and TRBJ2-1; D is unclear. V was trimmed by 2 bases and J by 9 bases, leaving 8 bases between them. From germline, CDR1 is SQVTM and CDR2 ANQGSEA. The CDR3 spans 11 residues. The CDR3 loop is CSVERVSEQFF. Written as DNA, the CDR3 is TGCAGCGTTGAACGGGTGTCTGAGCAGTTCTTC.

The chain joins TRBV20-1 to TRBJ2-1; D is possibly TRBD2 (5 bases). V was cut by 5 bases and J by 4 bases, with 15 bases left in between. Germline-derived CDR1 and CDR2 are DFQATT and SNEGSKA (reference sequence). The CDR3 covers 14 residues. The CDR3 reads CSAPPRLLYNEQFF. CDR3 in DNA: TGCAGTGCTCCCCCACGACTACTGTACAATGAGCAGTTCTTC.

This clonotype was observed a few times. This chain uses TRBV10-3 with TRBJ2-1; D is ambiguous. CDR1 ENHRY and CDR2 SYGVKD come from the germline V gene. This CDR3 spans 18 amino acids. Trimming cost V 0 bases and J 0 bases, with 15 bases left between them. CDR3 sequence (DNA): TGTGCCATCAGTGAGTCCACAGCCAGAAAAGGCTCCTACAATGAGCAGTTCTTC. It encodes CAISESTARKGSYNEQFF.

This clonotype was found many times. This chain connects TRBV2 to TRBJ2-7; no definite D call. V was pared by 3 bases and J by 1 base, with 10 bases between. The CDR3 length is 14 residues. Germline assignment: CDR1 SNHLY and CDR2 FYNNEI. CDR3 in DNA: TGTGCCAGCAGTGACGCCGTGGAATCCTACGAGCAGTACTTC. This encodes CASSDAVESYEQYF.

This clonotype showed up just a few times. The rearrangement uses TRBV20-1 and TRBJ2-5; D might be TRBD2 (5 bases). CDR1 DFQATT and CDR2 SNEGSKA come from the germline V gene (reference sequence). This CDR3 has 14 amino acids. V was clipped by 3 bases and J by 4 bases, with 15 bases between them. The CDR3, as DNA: TGCAGTGCTAGGGCCCAGACTAACTCAGAGACCCAGTACTTC. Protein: CSARAQTNSETQYF.

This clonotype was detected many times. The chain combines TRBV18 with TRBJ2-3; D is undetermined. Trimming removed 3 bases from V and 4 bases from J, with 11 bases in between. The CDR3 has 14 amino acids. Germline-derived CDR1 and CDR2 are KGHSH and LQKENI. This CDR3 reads CASSPSLGADTQYF. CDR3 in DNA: TGTGCCAGCTCACCGTCATTAGGCGCAGATACGCAGTATTTT.

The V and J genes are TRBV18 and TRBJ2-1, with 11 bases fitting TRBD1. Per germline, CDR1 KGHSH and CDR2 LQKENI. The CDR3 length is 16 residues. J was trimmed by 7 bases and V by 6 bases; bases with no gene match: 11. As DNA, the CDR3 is TGTGCCAGCTCGGCTCAGCGGACAGGGGGCTTTAATGAGCAGTTCTTC. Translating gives CASSAQRTGGFNEQFF.

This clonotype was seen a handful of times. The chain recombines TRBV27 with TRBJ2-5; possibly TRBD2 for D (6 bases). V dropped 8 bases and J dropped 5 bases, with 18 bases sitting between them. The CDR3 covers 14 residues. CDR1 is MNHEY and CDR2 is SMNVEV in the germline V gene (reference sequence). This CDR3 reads CASSERAGRETQYF. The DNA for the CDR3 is TGTGCCAGCTCTGAGCGGGCAGGGCGGGAGACCCAGTACTTC.

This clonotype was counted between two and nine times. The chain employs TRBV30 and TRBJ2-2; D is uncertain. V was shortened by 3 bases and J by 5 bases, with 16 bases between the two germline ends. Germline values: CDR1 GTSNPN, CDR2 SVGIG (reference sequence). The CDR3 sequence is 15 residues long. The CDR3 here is CAWRATRGSTGELFF. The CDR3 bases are TGTGCCTGGAGAGCTACTCGCGGAAGTACCGGGGAGCTGTTTTTT.

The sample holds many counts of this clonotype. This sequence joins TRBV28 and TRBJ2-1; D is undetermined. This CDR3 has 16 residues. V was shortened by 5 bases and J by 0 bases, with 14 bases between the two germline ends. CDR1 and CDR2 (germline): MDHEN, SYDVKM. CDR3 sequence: CASSPLQTFSYNEQFF. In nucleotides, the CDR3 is TGTGCCAGCAGTCCCCTTCAAACGTTCTCCTACAATGAGCAGTTCTTC.

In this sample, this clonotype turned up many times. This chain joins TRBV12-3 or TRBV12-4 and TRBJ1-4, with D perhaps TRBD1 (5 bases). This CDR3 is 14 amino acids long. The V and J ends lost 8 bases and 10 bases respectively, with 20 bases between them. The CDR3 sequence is CASSVGSRGVKLFF. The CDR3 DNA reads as TGTGCCAGCTCAGTCGGTTCGCGGGGCGTAAAACTGTTTTTT.

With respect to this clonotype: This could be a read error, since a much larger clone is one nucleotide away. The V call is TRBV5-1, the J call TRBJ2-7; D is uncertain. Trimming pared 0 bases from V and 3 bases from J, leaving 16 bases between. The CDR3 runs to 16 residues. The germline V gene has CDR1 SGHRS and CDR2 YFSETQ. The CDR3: CASSLASSILNYEQYF. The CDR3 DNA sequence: TGCGCCAGCAGCTTGGCCTCATCAATCCTCAACTACGAGCAGTACTTC. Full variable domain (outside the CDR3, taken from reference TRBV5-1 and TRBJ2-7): KAGVTQTPRYLIKTRGQQVTLSCSPISGHRSVSWYQQTPGQGLQFLFEYFSETQRNKGNFPGRFSGRQFSNSRSEMNVSTLELGDSALYLCASSLASSILNYEQYFGPGTRLTVT.

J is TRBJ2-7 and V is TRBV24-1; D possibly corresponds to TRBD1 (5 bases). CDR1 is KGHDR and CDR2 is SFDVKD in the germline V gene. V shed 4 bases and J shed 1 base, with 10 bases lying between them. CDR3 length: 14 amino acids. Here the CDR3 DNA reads TGTGCCACCAGTGACCGAGACAGTTCCTACGAGCAGTACTTC. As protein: CATSDRDSSYEQYF.

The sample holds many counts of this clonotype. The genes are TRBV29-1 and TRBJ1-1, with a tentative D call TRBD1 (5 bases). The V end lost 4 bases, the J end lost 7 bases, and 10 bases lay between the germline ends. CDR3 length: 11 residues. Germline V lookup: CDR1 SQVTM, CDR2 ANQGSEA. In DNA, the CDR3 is TGCAGCGTTGGGGGCCTAAATGAAGCTTTCTTT. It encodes CSVGGLNEAFF.

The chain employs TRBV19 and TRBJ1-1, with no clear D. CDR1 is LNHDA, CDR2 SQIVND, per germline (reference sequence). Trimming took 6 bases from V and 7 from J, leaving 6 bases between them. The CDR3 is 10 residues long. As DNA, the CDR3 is TGTGCCAGTAGAGCCCGTGAAGCTTTCTTT. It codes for CASRAREAFF.

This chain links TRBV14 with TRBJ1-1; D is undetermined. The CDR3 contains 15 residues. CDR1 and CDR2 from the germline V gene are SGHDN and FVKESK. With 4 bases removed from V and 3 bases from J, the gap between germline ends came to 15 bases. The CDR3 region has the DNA TGTGCCAGCAGCCCTCAGGCGGGGAGGTACACTGAAGCTTTCTTT. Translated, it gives CASSPQAGRYTEAFF.

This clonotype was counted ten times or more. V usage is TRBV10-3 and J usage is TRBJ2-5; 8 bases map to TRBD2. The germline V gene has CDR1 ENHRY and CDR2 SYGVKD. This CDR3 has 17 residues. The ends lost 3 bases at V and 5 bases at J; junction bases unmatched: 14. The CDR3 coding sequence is TGTGCCATCAGTGACCGACGGGAGGGTGGGCCCTGGGAGACCCAGTACTTC. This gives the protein CAISDRREGGPWETQYF.

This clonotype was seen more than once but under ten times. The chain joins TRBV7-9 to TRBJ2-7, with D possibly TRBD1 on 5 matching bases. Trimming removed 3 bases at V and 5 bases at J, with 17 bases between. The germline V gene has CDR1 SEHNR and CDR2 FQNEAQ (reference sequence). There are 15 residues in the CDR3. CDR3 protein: CASSFWVAGNHEQYF. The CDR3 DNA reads TGTGCCAGCAGCTTTTGGGTCGCAGGGAATCACGAGCAGTACTTC.

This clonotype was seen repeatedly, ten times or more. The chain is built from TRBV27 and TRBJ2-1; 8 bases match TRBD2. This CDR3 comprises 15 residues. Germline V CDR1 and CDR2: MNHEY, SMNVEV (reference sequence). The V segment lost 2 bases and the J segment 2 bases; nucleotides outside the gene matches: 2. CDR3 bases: TGTGCCAGCAGTTTAGGGACTAGGGCCTACAATGAGCAGTTCTTC. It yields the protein CASSLGTRAYNEQFF.

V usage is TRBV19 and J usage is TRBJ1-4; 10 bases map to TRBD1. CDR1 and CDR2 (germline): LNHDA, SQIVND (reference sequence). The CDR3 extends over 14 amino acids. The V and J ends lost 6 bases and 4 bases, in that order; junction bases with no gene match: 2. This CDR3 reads CASSRDRGNEKLFF. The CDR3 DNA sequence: TGTGCCAGTAGCCGGGACAGGGGTAATGAAAAACTGTTTTTT.

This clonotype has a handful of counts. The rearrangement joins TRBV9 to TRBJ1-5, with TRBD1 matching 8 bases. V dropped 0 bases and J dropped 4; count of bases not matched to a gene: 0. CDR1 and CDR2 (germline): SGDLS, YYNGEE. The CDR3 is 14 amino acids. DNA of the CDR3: TGTGCCAGCAGCGTAGGACAGGGGAATCAGCCCCAGCATTTT. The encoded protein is CASSVGQGNQPQHF.